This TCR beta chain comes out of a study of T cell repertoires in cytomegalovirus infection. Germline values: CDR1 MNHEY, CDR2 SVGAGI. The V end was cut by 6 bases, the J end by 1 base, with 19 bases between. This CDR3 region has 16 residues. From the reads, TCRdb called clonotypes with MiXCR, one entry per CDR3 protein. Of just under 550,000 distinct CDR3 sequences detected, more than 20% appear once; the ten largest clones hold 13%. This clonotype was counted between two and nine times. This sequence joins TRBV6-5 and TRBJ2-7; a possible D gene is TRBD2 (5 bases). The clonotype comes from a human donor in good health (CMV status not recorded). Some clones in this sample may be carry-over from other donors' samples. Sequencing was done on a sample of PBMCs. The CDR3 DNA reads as TGTGCCAGCAGCCGACGGACGGGAAGATGGTCCTACGAGCAGTACTTC. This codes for CASSRRTGRWSYEQYF.